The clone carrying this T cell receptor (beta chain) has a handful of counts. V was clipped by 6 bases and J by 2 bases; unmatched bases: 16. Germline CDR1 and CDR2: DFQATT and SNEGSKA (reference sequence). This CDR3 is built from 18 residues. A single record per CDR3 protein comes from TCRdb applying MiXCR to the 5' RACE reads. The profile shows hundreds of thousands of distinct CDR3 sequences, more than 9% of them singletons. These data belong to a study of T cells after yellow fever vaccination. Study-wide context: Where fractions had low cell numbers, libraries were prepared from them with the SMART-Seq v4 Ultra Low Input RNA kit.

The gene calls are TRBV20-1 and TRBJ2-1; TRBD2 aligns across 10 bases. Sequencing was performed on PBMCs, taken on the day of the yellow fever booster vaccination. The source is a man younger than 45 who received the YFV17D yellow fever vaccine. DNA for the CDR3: TGCAGTGCGTTCGGAGGGGGTAGCGGGAGGACAGCCTACAATGAGCAGTTCTTC. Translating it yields CSAFGGGSGRTAYNEQFF.